The entry below gives a single T cell receptor (beta chain) sequence along with its context. Its antigen is undetermined. Trimming took off 1 base at V and 7 bases at J, with 13 bases between the two ends. The CDR3 spans 15 residues. The germline gives CDR1 SGHTA, CDR2 FQGNSA. Patients aged 18 to 65 with hyperthyroidism were newly diagnosed, with duration under 2 months. Used for diagnoses were clinical symptoms, serum thyroxine and TRAb, thyroid ultrasound and orbital computed tomography. There were TCR beta CDR3 regions amplified from RNA transcripts. HTBI primers were used for first-round RT-PCR of the TCR CDR3. TCRdb used MiXCR to reprocess the multiplex PCR reads, holding one entry per CDR3 protein. The sample holds 450,000 to 700,000 distinct CDR3 sequences, roughly 46% seen once. This sample is part of a study of T cells in Graves' hyperthyroidism and ophthalmopathy. Study outcomes and limitations: A model using 13 V-J features told ophthalmopathy apart from stable hyperthyroidism.

The chain links TRBV7-2 to TRBJ2-2, with D perhaps TRBD1 or TRBD2 (5 bases each). The receptor comes from a woman between 18 and 29 years old with Graves' hyperthyroidism. Sequenced input: peripheral blood or thyroid tissue (not recorded which). CDR3 in amino acids: CASSLGGLVDGELFF. The CDR3 bases are TGTGCCAGCAGCTTAGGGGGGTTGGTTGACGGGGAGCTGTTTTTT.